Detailed here is one T cell receptor beta chain. Trimming removed 2 bases at V and 2 bases at J, with 15 bases between. The CDR3 is made up of 16 amino acids. Germline V gives CDR1 KGHSH, CDR2 LQKENI. The source of the sample is a study of blood T cell repertoires in COVID-19. At the level of the study: Whether acute or convalescent, the COVID-19 samples came from the United States, Italy and Spain.

Cohort assignment relied on participant-reported clinical history. The authors' processing: Amplification with reference gene primers provided the estimates of nucleated cell counts. The method was immunoSEQ multiplex PCR; TCRdb's version includes in-frame clones alone and lacks a portion of them. V and J calls and clone size come straight from that table; D and trimming were deduced from the DNA. The sample consists of about 320,000 clones, around 90% of them appearing once. This chain uses TRBV18 with TRBJ2-5, with a possible D match to TRBD2 (6 bases). What was sequenced was PBMCs or T cells enriched from blood (not recorded which). This receptor was taken from a man in his fifties or sixties who had recovered from COVID-19. This CDR3 is CASSPGVRGIQETQYF. The CDR3 DNA sequence: TGTGCCAGCTCACCAGGGGTGCGCGGGATACAAGAGACCCAGTACTTC.